The sequence of this T cell receptor beta chain was determined in a study of cytomegalovirus exposure and HLA in healthy donors. The V end was cut by 4 bases, the J end by 3 bases, with 23 bases between. The germline V gene has CDR1 LNHNV and CDR2 YYDKDF (reference sequence). This CDR3 spans 18 amino acids. 13 Jbeta primers and 60 Vbeta primers were used for the PCR. Assay used: immunoSEQ multiplex PCR; TCRdb lists only in-frame clones, some missing. The data contain 190,000 or so clones, 80% of them seen just once; the ten biggest clones take up 0.6% to 0.7%. The sample was PBMCs. The chain uses TRBV15 and TRBJ2-3; possibly TRBD2 for D (5 bases). The source is a boy aged 5 to 17 in good health and CMV-seronegative. As DNA, the CDR3 is TGTGCCACCAGCACAACATTTACGGGGTCTGATGGGACAGATACGCAGTATTTT. Its protein product is CATSTTFTGSDGTDTQYF.